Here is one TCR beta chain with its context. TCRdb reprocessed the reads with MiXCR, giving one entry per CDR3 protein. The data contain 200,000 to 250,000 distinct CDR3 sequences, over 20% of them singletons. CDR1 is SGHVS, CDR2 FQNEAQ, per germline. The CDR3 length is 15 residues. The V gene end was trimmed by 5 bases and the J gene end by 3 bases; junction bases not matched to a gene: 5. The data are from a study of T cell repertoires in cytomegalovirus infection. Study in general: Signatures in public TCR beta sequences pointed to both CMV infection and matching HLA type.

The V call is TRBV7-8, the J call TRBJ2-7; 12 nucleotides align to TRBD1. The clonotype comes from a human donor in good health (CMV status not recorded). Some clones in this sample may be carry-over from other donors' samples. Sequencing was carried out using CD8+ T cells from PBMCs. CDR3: CASSQGQGAFYEQYF. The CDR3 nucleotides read TGTGCCAGCAGCCAGGGACAGGGGGCCTTCTACGAGCAGTACTTC.